Below, one T cell receptor (beta chain) is given with its context. Its antigen is currently unknown. These data belong to a study of T cell clones after liver transplantation. For the study at large: A pre-transplant mixed lymphocyte reaction with TCRbeta sequencing defined graft-donor-reactive clones followed in post-transplant blood. Three of the eight recipients were HCV-positive; the rest had non-autoimmune, non-viral transplant indications. Study-wide findings and caveats: Circulating graft-donor-reactive CD4 TCRbeta sequences fell significantly post-transplant in 5 of 8 subjects. The donor-reactive repertoire was only partly measurable in two subjects, lacking donor cells.

The CDR3 is 12 amino acids. CDR1 and CDR2 from the germline V gene are LNHDA and SQIVND (reference sequence). With 8 bases removed from V and 3 bases from J, the gap between germline ends came to 10 bases. Sequenced by immunoSEQ multiplex PCR; TCRdb stores in-frame clones only, minus some. The sample includes about 99,000 clones, around four fifths of them seen just once. This clonotype was sampled from a human patient who received a liver transplant. Some T cells may originate from the graft donor. The J gene is TRBJ1-2, the V gene TRBV19, with a possible D match to TRBD1 (5 bases). The starting material was CD4+ T cells from blood, obtained approximately 43 months after liver transplant. The CDR3, as DNA: TGTGCCAGTCTCCGGGGCGACTATGGCTACACCTTC. Translation: CASLRGDYGYTF.